Listed here are 31 T cell receptor beta chains from one sample, sequenced in a study of blood T cell repertoires in COVID-19. TCRdb keeps only in-frame clones here, not all; method: immunoSEQ multiplex PCR. The sample shows about 120,000 clones, roughly 80% of them seen only once. The sequencing input was peripheral blood. These receptors were obtained from a human donor in a cohort sampled during active COVID-19.

This clone was seen only a few times. The chain employs TRBV10-1 and TRBJ2-7; TRBD1 is a possible D gene (6 bases). The CDR3 spans 17 residues. Trimming left V 2 bases short and J 4 bases short, with 21 bases between. Germline V gene lookup returns CDR1 WNHNN and CDR2 SYGVQD (reference sequence). The CDR3 nucleotides are TGCGCCAGCAGTGAGCCGAGGACAGCTCCACGCTCTTACGAGCAGTACTTC. Translated, it gives CASSEPRTAPRSYEQYF.

The chain couples TRBV27 to TRBJ2-7; a weak D match, TRBD2 (5 bases). The V gene lost 5 bases and the J gene lost 0 bases, with 14 bases spanning the gap. This CDR3 is built from 15 residues. Germline CDR1 reads MNHEY; CDR2 reads SMNVEV (reference sequence). The CDR3 is CASSRWGEASYEQYF. CDR3 in DNA: TGTGCCAGCAGTAGATGGGGAGAGGCCTCCTACGAGCAGTACTTC.

The chain employs TRBV11-3 and TRBJ1-1; D is unclear. Per the germline V gene, CDR1 is SGHNT and CDR2 is YENEEA. This CDR3 region has 14 residues. V lost 6 bases and J lost 5, with 16 bases in between. The CDR3 DNA reads TGTGCCAGCAGATCCGTGAAGAGCGGGACTGAAGCTTTCTTT. Translating it yields CASRSVKSGTEAFF.

This chain links TRBV5-1 with TRBJ2-5; 10 nucleotides line up with TRBD2. Germline loops: CDR1 SGHRS, CDR2 YFSETQ. V lost 0 bases and J lost 3; bases outside the gene matches: 8. The CDR3 totals 17 residues. As DNA, the CDR3 is TGCGCCAGCAGCTTGGGATTGAGAACTAGCGGGGAAGAGACCCAGTACTTC. Translating it yields CASSLGLRTSGEETQYF.

V gene TRBV5-4 combines with J gene TRBJ2-7; D may be TRBD1 (5 bases). The length of the CDR3 is 12 residues. V shed 0 bases and J shed 4 bases, with 5 bases lying between them. Germline loops: CDR1 SGHNT, CDR2 YYREEE (reference sequence). The CDR3, as DNA: TGTGCCAGCAGCTTGGAGGGGTACGAGCAGTACTTC. This sequence encodes CASSLEGYEQYF.

This clone was counted between two and nine times. V and J are TRBV7-9 and TRBJ1-2; no definite D call. The CDR3 sequence is 14 residues long. V was cut by 1 base and J by 4 bases, with 10 bases left in between. Germline lookup yields CDR1 SEHNR and CDR2 FQNEAQ (reference sequence). CDR3 residues: CASSLVPERYGYTF. The CDR3, as DNA: TGTGCCAGCAGCTTAGTCCCGGAGCGCTATGGCTACACCTTC. Full variable domain (remainder filled in from reference TRBV7-9 and TRBJ1-2): DTGVSQNPRHKITKRGQNVTFRCDPISEHNRLYWYRQTLGQGPEFLTYFQNEAQLEKSRLLSDRFSAERPKGSFSTLEIQRTEQGDSAMYLCASSLVPERYGYTFGSGTRLTVV.

This rearrangement joins TRBV18 to TRBJ1-6; 8 bases agree with TRBD1. Germline V gene sequence: CDR1 KGHSH, CDR2 LQKENI. With 3 bases clipped from V and 4 bases from J, the junction kept 5 bases outside the gene matches. CDR3 length equals 16 residues. CDR3 DNA sequence: TGTGCCAGCTCACCGTCCCAGGGGGCGTATAATTCACCCCTCCACTTT. It specifies CASSPSQGAYNSPLHF. Complete variable domain (other parts from reference TRBV18 and TRBJ1-6): NAGVMQNPRHLVRRRGQEARLRCSPMKGHSHVYWYRQLPEEGLKFMVYLQKENIIDESGMPKERFSAEFPKEGPSILRIQQVVRGDSAAYFCASSPSQGAYNSPLHFGNGTRLTVT.

The chain combines TRBV11-3 with TRBJ2-5; 8 bases fit TRBD1. V lost 2 bases, J lost 5 bases, and 7 bases stayed unmatched. This CDR3 has 15 residues. Germline V CDR1 and CDR2: SGHNT, YENEEA. DNA of the CDR3: TGTGCCAGCAGCTTACAGGGGGCCGCGGGGGAGACCCAGTACTTC. Residues: CASSLQGAAGETQYF. The whole variable domain, remainder taken from reference TRBV11-3 and TRBJ2-5, is EAGVVQSPRYKIIEKKQPVAFWCNPISGHNTLYWYLQNLGQGPELLIRYENEEAVDDSQLPKDRFSAERLKGVDSTLKIQPAELGDSAVYLCASSLQGAAGETQYFGPGTRLLVL.

V is TRBV6-6 and J is TRBJ2-7, with D possibly TRBD2 on 6 matching bases. Deletions cut 0 bases from V and 5 bases from J, with 14 bases between. CDR3 length: 15 residues. Germline lookup yields CDR1 MNHNY and CDR2 SVGAGI (reference sequence). This chain's CDR3 is CASSYSLAGSHEQYF. The CDR3 DNA sequence: TGTGCCAGCAGTTACTCTTTGGCGGGAAGTCACGAGCAGTACTTC.

This sequence joins TRBV18 and TRBJ1-6; 7 bases align to TRBD1. V lost 3 bases and J lost 7; bases outside the gene matches: 6. The CDR3 contains 15 residues. Germline V CDR1 and CDR2: KGHSH, LQKENI. The CDR3 loop reads CASSPRQGLNSPLHF. DNA for the CDR3: TGTGCCAGCTCACCGAGACAGGGCTTAAATTCACCCCTCCACTTT.

The chain joins TRBV19 to TRBJ1-1; 9 nucleotides align to TRBD1. This CDR3 region has 14 residues. The V gene's germline CDR1 is LNHDA and CDR2 SQIVND (reference sequence). Trimming removed 4 bases from V and 6 bases from J; junction bases left unmatched: 6. In DNA form, the CDR3 reads TGTGCCAGTAGTAAGGGACAGGGAGTGGCTGAAGCTTTCTTT. It encodes CASSKGQGVAEAFF.

J is TRBJ2-7 and V is TRBV27; 7 bases are a match to TRBD1. The germline CDR1 and CDR2 sequences are MNHEY and SMNVEV (reference sequence). Trimming took 6 bases from V and 2 from J; bases not matched to a gene: 7. The CDR3 is 14 residues long. DNA for the CDR3: TGTGCCAGCAGAGACAGGGTACTGACCTACGAGCAGTACTTC. It codes for CASRDRVLTYEQYF.

This clone was counted between two and nine times. This chain links TRBV19 with TRBJ1-5; the D gene is possibly TRBD1 (5 bases). Germline lookup yields CDR1 LNHDA and CDR2 SQIVND (reference sequence). The CDR3 has 14 amino acids. The V gene lost 2 bases and the J gene lost 6 bases, with 11 bases spanning the gap. The chain's CDR3 is CASSISGIRQPQHF. The CDR3 DNA follows: TGTGCCAGTAGTATATCAGGGATCCGTCAGCCCCAGCATTTT.

This clone came up a few times. The rearrangement links TRBV7-9 to TRBJ1-1; D gene unclear. The CDR3 length is 14 residues. Trimming stripped 1 base from V and 6 bases from J, with 12 bases between. Germline V CDR1 and CDR2: SEHNR, FQNEAQ (reference sequence). For the CDR3, the DNA is TGTGCCAGCAGCTTAGTCCCGGGAGTCGCTGAAGCTTTCTTT. Encoded protein: CASSLVPGVAEAFF.

This chain connects TRBV6-5 to TRBJ1-5; TRBD1 might be the D (5 bases). This CDR3 has 13 residues. From germline, CDR1 is MNHEY and CDR2 SVGAGI. The V gene lost 8 bases and the J gene lost 1 base, with 9 bases spanning the gap. CDR3 sequence reads: CASGRESNQPQHF. CDR3 DNA sequence: TGTGCCAGCGGCAGGGAAAGCAATCAGCCCCAGCATTTT.

This chain joins TRBV29-1 and TRBJ1-1, with D perhaps TRBD1 (6 bases). Germline V lookup: CDR1 SQVTM, CDR2 ANQGSEA. This CDR3 contains 14 residues. Trimming left V 4 bases short and J 4 bases short, with 16 bases between. The CDR3 coding sequence is TGCAGCGTTGTACTTTTTGGGGGCGGCACTGAAGCTTTCTTT. Its protein product is CSVVLFGGGTEAFF.

This chain links TRBV19 with TRBJ2-7; 10 bases are shared with TRBD1. There are 14 residues in the CDR3. V lost 5 bases and J lost 2; bases outside the gene matches: 3. The germline gives CDR1 LNHDA, CDR2 SQIVND (reference sequence). The CDR3 reads CASSHGQGAYEQYF. The CDR3 nucleotides are TGTGCCAGTAGTCACGGACAGGGGGCCTACGAGCAGTACTTC.

CDR3 in DNA: TGTGCCAGCTCACCACCGGACAGCTCCTACGAGCAGTACTTC. Translated, it gives CASSPPDSSYEQYF. The chain uses TRBV18 and TRBJ2-7, with D perhaps matching TRBD1 (6 bases). V was trimmed by 0 bases and J by 0 bases, leaving 6 bases between them. The CDR3 is 14 residues long. The germline V gene has CDR1 KGHSH and CDR2 LQKENI. The full variable domain, in which reference TRBV18 and TRBJ2-7 provide the parts outside the CDR3, is NAGVMQNPRHLVRRRGQEARLRCSPMKGHSHVYWYRQLPEEGLKFMVYLQKENIIDESGMPKERFSAEFPKEGPSILRIQQVVRGDSAAYFCASSPPDSSYEQYFGPGTRLTVT.

The chain recombines TRBV27 with TRBJ2-5, with a weak D call TRBD2 (5 bases). This CDR3 is 14 amino acids long. V shed 4 bases and J shed 1 base, with 10 bases lying between them. Per the germline V gene, CDR1 is MNHEY and CDR2 is SMNVEV (reference sequence). The CDR3 loop reads CASSSRGGQETQYF. The DNA for the CDR3 is TGTGCCAGCAGTTCCCGCGGAGGCCAAGAGACCCAGTACTTC.

The chain has TRBV30 and TRBJ2-7, with D hard to call. V lost 0 bases to trimming and J lost 4 bases, with 7 bases between them. The CDR3 has 12 amino acids. Germline-derived CDR1 and CDR2 are GTSNPN and SVGIG (reference sequence). This CDR3 reads CAWSVHFYEQYF. CDR3 in DNA: TGTGCCTGGAGTGTACATTTTTACGAGCAGTACTTC.

The V gene is TRBV15, the J gene TRBJ1-1; a possible D gene is TRBD1 (6 bases). The V end lost 0 bases, the J end lost 6 bases, and 11 bases lay between the germline ends. The CDR3 runs 14 residues. Per the germline V gene, CDR1 is LNHNV and CDR2 is YYDKDF (reference sequence). CDR3 DNA sequence: TGTGCCACCAGCAGAGACAGGGGCACGGCTGAAGCTTTCTTT. It encodes CATSRDRGTAEAFF.

This clone was seen once. V and J are TRBV6-5 and TRBJ2-7, with D possibly being TRBD1 (6 bases). This CDR3 is built from 15 residues. Trimming cost V 0 bases and J 6 bases, with 15 bases left between them. Per germline, CDR1 MNHEY and CDR2 SVGAGI. The CDR3, as DNA: TGTGCCAGCAGTTACTCGACCAGGGGTAGCAGCGAGCAGTACTTC. Protein: CASSYSTRGSSEQYF.

Worth noting for this clone: Other DNA sequences in this sample translate to the same CDR3. The CDR3 DNA follows: TGTGCCAGTAGTATCTCGGATACGCAGTATTTT. Protein product: CASSISDTQYF. V usage is TRBV19 and J usage is TRBJ2-3; D unclear. This CDR3 has 11 residues. Germline lookup yields CDR1 LNHDA and CDR2 SQIVND (reference sequence). V lost 3 bases, J lost 6 bases, and 4 bases lay in between.

J is TRBJ2-2 and V is TRBV4-2; 9 positions match TRBD2. J was trimmed by 4 bases and V by 1 base; bases with no gene match: 1. Germline V lookup: CDR1 LGHNA, CDR2 YNFKEQ. The CDR3 extends over 15 amino acids. Written as DNA, the CDR3 is TGTGCCAGCAGCCAAGCGACTAGCGGCACCGGGGAGCTGTTTTTT. It encodes CASSQATSGTGELFF.

In its sample, this clone was seen a few times. V and J are TRBV14 and TRBJ2-1, with D hard to call. The V gene lost 3 bases and the J gene lost 6 bases, with 15 bases spanning the gap. The CDR3 spans 15 residues. Per germline, CDR1 SGHDN and CDR2 FVKESK. For the CDR3, the DNA is TGTGCCAGCAGCCAGCGTAACTCGCGAGGCAATGAGCAGTTCTTC. Translating gives CASSQRNSRGNEQFF.

The V and J genes are TRBV7-9 and TRBJ1-1, with a possible D match to TRBD1 (5 bases). Germline V CDR1 and CDR2: SEHNR, FQNEAQ (reference sequence). V lost 0 bases and J lost 11, with 13 bases in between. The CDR3 is made up of 13 amino acids. The CDR3 reads CASSLAGGVGAFF. The CDR3 bases are TGTGCCAGCAGCTTAGCCGGGGGTGTTGGGGCTTTCTTT.

V usage is TRBV5-1 and J usage is TRBJ2-1; 7 bases align to TRBD2. The germline gives CDR1 SGHRS, CDR2 YFSETQ. CDR3 length: 18 residues. Trimming took 3 bases from V and 9 from J; bases not matched to a gene: 21. CDR3: CASSSGSAGLMATFEQFF. CDR3 DNA sequence: TGCGCCAGCAGCTCCGGGTCGGCGGGACTAATGGCTACTTTTGAGCAGTTCTTC.

This clone is a singleton in its sample. The genes are TRBV30 and TRBJ2-3; 9 bases fit TRBD2. Trimming took 0 bases from V and 0 from J; bases not matched to a gene: 10. This CDR3 has 18 amino acids. Germline V lookup: CDR1 GTSNPN, CDR2 SVGIG (reference sequence). The CDR3 coding sequence is TGTGCCTGGAGTGTCTCTTTTGGTAGCGGGGGAAGCACAGATACGCAGTATTTT. Amino acids: CAWSVSFGSGGSTDTQYF.

The chain recombines TRBV6-4 with TRBJ2-1; TRBD2 agrees at 9 bases. The CDR3 has 14 amino acids. Germline V gene lookup returns CDR1 MRHNA and CDR2 SNTAGT. V was clipped by 6 bases and J by 3 bases; unmatched bases: 3. CDR3 nucleotides: TGTGCCAGCAGCGCGGGAGGGGTCTACAATGAGCAGTTCTTC. Its protein product is CASSAGGVYNEQFF.

The chain joins TRBV5-1 to TRBJ2-1; possibly TRBD2 for D (5 bases). The germline V gene encodes CDR1 SGHRS and CDR2 YFSETQ. The CDR3 totals 17 residues. V lost 4 bases and J 0 bases, leaving 17 bases between the germline ends. CDR3 loop: CASSRTYGPGSYNEQFF. CDR3 DNA: TGCGCCAGCAGCAGGACTTATGGACCTGGCTCCTACAATGAGCAGTTCTTC.

This chain uses TRBV7-2 with TRBJ1-4, with TRBD1 identical over 7 bases. CDR1 is SGHTA, CDR2 FQGNSA, per germline. J gave up 8 bases and V 5 bases, and 11 bases lay outside the gene matches. The CDR3 is 15 residues long. The CDR3 is CASSNSRQGREKLFF. As DNA, the CDR3 is TGTGCCAGCAGCAACTCCAGACAGGGTCGGGAAAAACTGTTTTTT.